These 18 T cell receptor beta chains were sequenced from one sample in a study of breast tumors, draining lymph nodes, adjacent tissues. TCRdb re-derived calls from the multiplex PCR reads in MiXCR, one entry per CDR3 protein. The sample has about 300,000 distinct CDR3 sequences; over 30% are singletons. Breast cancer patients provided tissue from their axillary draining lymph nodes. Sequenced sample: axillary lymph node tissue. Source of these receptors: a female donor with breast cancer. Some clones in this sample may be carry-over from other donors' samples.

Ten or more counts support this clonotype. The CDR3 sequence is CAISEGQGNSPLHF. The CDR3 DNA follows: TGTGCCATCAGTGAGGGACAGGGGAATTCACCCCTCCACTTT. The V and J genes are TRBV10-3 and TRBJ1-6, with 9 bases fitting TRBD1. The junction had 0 bases not matched to a gene; V was cut back by 2 bases and J by 7 bases. Germline loops: CDR1 ENHRY, CDR2 SYGVKD. CDR3 length: 14 amino acids.

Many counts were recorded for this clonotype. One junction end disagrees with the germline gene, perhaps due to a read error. CDR3: CASSGDSNPDTQYF. The CDR3, as DNA: TGTGCCAGCAGTGGGGATAGCAACCCGGATACACAGTATTTT. This chain uses TRBV2 with TRBJ2-3; D is unresolved. The CDR3 loop spans 14 amino acids. Germline V gives CDR1 SNHLY, CDR2 FYNNEI.

The CDR3 sequence is CASSYGLAGYNEQFF. CDR3 in DNA: TGTGCCAGCAGTTACGGACTAGCGGGCTACAATGAGCAGTTCTTC. The chain joins TRBV6-2 or TRBV6-3 to TRBJ2-1; 11 bases are shared with TRBD2. This CDR3 region has 15 residues. Germline CDR1 and CDR2: MNHEY and SVGEGT. Trimming took 2 bases from V and 3 from J; bases not matched to a gene: 0.

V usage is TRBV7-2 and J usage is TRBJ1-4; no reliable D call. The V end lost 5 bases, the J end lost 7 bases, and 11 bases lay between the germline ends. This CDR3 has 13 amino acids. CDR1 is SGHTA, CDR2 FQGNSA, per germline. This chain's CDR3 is CASSRSGSEKLFF. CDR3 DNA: TGTGCCAGCAGCCGTAGCGGGAGTGAAAAACTGTTTTTT.

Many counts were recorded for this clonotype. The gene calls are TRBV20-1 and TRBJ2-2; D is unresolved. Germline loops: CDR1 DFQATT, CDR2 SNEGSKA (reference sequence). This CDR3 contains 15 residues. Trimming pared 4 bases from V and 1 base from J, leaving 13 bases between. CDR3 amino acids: CSATLRSKNTGELFF. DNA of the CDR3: TGCAGTGCTACTCTCAGGAGTAAGAACACCGGGGAGCTGTTTTTT.

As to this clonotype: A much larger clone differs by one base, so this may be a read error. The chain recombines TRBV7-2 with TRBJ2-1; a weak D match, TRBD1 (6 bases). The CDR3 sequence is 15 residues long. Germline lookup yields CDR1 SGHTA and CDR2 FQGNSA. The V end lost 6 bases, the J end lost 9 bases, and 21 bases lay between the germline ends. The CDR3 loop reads CASSSTGTRGPEQFF. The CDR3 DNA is TGTGCCAGCAGTTCTACCGGGACAAGGGGACCTGAGCAGTTCTTC. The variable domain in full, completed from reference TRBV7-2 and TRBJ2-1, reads GAGVSQSPSNKVTEKGKDVELRCDPISGHTALYWYRQSLGQGLEFLIYFQGNSAPDKSGLPSDRFSAERTGGSVSTLTIQRTQQEDSAVYLCASSSTGTRGPEQFFGPGTRLTVL.

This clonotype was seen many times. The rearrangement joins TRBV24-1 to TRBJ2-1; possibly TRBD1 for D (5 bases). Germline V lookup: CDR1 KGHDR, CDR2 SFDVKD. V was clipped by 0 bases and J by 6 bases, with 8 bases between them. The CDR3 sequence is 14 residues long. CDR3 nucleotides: TGTGCCACCAGTGATTTGGTAGGGGCCAATGAGCAGTTCTTC. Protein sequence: CATSDLVGANEQFF.

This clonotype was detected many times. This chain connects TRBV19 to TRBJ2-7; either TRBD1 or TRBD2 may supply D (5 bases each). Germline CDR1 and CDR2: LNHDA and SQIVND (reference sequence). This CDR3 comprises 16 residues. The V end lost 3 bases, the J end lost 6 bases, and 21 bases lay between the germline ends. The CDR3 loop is CASSMSPGTRTSEQYF. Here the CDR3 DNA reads TGTGCCAGTAGTATGAGCCCCGGGACCAGGACCTCCGAGCAGTACTTC. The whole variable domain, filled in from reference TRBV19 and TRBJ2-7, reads DGGITQSPKYLFRKEGQNVTLSCEQNLNHDAMYWYRQDPGQGLRLIYYSQIVNDFQKGDIAEGYSVSREKKESFPLTVTSAQKNPTAFYLCASSMSPGTRTSEQYFGPGTRLTVT.

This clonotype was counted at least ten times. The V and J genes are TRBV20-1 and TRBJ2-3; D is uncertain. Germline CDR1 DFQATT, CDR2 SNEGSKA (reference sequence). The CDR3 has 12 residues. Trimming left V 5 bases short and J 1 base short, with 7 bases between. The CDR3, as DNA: TGCAGTGCTCTACGGGGCACAGATACGCAGTATTTT. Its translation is CSALRGTDTQYF.

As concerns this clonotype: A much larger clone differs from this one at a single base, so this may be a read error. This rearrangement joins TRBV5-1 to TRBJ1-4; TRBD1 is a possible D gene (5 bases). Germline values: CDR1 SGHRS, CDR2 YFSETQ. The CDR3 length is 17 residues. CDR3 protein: CASSLLGPRGDGEKLSF. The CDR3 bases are TGCGCCAGCAGCTTGCTGGGCCCTAGGGGCGACGGTGAAAAACTGTCTTTT.

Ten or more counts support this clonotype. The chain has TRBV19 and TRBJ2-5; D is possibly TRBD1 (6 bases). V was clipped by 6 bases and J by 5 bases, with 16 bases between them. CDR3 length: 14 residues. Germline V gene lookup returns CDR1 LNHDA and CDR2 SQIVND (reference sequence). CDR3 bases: TGTGCCAGTAGCAAAAACCCAGGGGCTGAGACCCAGTACTTC. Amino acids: CASSKNPGAETQYF.

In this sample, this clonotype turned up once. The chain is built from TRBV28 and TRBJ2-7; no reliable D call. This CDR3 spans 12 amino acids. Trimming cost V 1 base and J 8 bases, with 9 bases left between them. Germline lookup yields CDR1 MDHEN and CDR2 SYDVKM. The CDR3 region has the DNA TGTGCCAGCAGTTTATCGGCGCTCAAGCAGTACTTC. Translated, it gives CASSLSALKQYF.

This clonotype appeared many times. CDR3 in DNA: TGTGCCAGCAGCTCATCTTTTGACTCAGACCACAATGAGCAGTTCTTC. Translated: CASSSSFDSDHNEQFF. V usage is TRBV7-3 and J usage is TRBJ2-1; D unclear. Per the germline V gene, CDR1 is SGHTA and CDR2 is FQGTGA. V was trimmed by 4 bases and J by 5 bases, leaving 18 bases between them. This CDR3 region has 16 residues.

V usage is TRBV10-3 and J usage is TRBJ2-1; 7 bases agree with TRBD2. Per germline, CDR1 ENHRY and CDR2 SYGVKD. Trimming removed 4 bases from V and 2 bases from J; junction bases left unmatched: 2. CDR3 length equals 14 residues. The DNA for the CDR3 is TGTGCCATCAGTGGAGGACTAGCCTACAATGAGCAGTTCTTC. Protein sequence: CAISGGLAYNEQFF.

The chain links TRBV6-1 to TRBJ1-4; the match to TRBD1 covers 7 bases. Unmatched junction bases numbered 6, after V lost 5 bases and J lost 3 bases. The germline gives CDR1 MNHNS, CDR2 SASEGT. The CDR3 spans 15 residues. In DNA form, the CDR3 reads TGTGCCAGCAGTAGATACCAGGGGGCTAATGAAAAACTGTTTTTT. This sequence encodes CASSRYQGANEKLFF.

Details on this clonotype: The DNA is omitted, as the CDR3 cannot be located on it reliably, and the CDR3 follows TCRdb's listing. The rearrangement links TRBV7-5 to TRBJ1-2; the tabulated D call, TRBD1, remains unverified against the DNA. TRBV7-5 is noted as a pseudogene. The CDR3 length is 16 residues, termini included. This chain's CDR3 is CISVSEARDRPWGYTF.

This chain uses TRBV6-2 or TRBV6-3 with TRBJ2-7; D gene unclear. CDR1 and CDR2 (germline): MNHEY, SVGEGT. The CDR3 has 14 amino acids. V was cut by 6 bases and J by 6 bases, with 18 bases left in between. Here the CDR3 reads CASSPVFSVPEQYF. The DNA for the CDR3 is TGTGCCAGCAGCCCTGTCTTCTCAGTCCCCGAGCAGTACTTC.

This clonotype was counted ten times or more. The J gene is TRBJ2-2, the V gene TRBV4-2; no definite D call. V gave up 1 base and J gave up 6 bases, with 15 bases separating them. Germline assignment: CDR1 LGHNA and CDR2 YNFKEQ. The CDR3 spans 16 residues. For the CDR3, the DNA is TGTGCCAGCAGCCAAGCTTTTGAGATTTTGCCCGGGGAGCTGTTTTTT. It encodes CASSQAFEILPGELFF.